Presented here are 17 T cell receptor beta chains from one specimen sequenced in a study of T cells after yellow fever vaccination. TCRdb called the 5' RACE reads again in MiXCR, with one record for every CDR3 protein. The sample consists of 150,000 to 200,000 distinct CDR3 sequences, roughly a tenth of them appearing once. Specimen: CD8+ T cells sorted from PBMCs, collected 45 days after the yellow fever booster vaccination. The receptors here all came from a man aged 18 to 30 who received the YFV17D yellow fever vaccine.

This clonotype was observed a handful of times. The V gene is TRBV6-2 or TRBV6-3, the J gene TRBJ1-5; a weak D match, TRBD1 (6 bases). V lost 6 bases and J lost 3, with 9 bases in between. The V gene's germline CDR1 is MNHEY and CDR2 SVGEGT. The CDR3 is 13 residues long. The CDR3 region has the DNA TGTGCCAGCAGGGGACACCTCAATCAGCCCCAGCATTTT. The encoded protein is CASRGHLNQPQHF.

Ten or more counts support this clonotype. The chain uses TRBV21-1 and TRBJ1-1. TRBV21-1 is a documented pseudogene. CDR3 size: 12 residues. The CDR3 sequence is CASSKRCTEAFF. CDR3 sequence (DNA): TGTGCCAGCAGCAAAAGATGCACTGAAGCTTTCTTT.

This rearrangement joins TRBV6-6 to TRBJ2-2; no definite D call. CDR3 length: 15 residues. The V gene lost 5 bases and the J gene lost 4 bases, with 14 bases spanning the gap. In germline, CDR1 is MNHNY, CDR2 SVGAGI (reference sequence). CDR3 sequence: CASSSPVVPTGELFF. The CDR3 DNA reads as TGTGCCAGCAGTAGCCCGGTCGTTCCCACCGGGGAGCTGTTTTTT.

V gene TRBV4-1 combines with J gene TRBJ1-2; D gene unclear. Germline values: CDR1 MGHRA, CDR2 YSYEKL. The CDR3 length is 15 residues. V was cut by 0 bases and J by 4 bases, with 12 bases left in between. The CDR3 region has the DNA TGCGCCAGCAGCCAAGATCTTGGCAGGCCCTATGGCTACACCTTC. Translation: CASSQDLGRPYGYTF.

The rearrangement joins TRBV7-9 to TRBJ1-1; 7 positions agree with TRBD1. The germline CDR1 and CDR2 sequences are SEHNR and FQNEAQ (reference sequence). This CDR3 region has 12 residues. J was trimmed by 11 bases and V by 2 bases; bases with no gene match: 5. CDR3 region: CASSLQGEVAFF. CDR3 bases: TGTGCCAGCAGCTTACAGGGGGAAGTGGCTTTCTTT.

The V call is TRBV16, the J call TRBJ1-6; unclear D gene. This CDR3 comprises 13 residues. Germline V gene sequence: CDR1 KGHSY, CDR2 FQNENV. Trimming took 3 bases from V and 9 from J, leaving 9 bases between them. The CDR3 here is CASSHGLSSPLHF. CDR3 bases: TGTGCCAGCAGCCATGGTTTGAGTTCACCCCTCCACTTT.

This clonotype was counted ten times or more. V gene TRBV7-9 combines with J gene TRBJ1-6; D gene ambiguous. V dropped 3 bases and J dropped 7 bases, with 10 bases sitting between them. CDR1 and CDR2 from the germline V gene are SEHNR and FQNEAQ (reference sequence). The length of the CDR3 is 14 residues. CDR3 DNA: TGTGCCAGCAGCTTTTCGGATACAAATTCACCCCTCCACTTT. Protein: CASSFSDTNSPLHF.

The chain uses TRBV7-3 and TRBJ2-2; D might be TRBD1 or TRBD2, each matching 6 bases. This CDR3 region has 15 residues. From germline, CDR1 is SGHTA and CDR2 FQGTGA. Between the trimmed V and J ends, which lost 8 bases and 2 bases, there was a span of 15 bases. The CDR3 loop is CASLGGRINTGELFF. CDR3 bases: TGTGCCAGCCTAGGGGGGAGAATTAACACCGGGGAGCTGTTTTTT. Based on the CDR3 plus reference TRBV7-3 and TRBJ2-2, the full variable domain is GAGVSQTPSNKVTEKGKYVELRCDPISGHTALYWYRQSLGQGPEFLIYFQGTGAADDSGLPNDRFFAVRPEGSVSTLKIQRTERGDSAVYLCASLGGRINTGELFFGEGSRLTVL.

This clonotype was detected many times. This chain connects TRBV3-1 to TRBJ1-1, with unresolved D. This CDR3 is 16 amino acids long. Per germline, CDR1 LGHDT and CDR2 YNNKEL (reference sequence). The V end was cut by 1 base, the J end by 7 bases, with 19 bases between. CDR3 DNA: TGTGCCAGCAGCCAAGGAACGGCAGTATTGCTGAATGAAGCTTTCTTT. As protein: CASSQGTAVLLNEAFF.

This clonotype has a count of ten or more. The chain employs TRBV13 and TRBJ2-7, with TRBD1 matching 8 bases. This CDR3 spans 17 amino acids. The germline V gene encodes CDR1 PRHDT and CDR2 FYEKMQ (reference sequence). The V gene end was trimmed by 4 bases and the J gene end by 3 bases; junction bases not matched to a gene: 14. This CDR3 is CASSSGQEPLTRYEQYF. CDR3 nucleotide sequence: TGTGCCAGCAGCTCGGGACAGGAGCCACTGACTCGCTACGAGCAGTACTTC. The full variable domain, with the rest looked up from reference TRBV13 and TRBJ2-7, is AAGVIQSPRHLIKEKRETATLKCYPIPRHDTVYWYQQGPGQDPQFLISFYEKMQSDKGSIPDRFSAQQFSDYHSELNMSSLELGDSALYFCASSSGQEPLTRYEQYFGPGTRLTVT.

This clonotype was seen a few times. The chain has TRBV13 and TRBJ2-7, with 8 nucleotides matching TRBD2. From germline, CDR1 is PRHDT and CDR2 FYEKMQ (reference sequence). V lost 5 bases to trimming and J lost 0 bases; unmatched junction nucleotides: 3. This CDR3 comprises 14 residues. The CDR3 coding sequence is TGTGCCAGCAGCCGGGGGGGCCTCTCCTACGAGCAGTACTTC. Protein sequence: CASSRGGLSYEQYF. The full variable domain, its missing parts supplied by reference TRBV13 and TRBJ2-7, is AAGVIQSPRHLIKEKRETATLKCYPIPRHDTVYWYQQGPGQDPQFLISFYEKMQSDKGSIPDRFSAQQFSDYHSELNMSSLELGDSALYFCASSRGGLSYEQYFGPGTRLTVT.

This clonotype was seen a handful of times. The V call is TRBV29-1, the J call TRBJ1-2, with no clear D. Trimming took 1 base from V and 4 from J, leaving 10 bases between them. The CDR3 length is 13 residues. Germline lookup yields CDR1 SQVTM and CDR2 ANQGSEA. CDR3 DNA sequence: TGCAGCGTTGAAGGCGACGGTTTCTATGGCTACACCTTC. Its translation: CSVEGDGFYGYTF.

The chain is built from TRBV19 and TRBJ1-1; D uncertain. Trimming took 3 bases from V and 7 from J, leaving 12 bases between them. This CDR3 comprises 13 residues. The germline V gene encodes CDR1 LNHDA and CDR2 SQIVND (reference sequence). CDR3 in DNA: TGTGCCAGTAGTATCGGTTGGGCGGATGAAGCTTTCTTT. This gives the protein CASSIGWADEAFF.

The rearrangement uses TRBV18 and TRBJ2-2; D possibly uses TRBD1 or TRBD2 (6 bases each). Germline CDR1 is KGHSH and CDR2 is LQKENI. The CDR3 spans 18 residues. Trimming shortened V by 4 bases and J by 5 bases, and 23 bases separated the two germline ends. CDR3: CASSRDSPGAPGTGELFF. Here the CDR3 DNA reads TGTGCCAGCTCACGGGATTCCCCGGGGGCTCCTGGGACCGGGGAGCTGTTTTTT.

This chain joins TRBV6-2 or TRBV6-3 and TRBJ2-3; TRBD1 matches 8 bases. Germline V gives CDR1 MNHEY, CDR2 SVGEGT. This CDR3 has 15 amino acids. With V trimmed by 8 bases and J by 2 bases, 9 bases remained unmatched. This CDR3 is CASDRGHGDTDTQYF. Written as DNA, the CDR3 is TGTGCCAGCGACAGGGGCCATGGTGACACAGATACGCAGTATTTT.

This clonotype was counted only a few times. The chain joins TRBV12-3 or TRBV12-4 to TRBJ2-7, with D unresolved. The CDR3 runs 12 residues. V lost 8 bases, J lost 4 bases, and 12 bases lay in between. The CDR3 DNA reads TGTGCCAGCGGTCTGGGCACATACGAGCAGTACTTC. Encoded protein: CASGLGTYEQYF.

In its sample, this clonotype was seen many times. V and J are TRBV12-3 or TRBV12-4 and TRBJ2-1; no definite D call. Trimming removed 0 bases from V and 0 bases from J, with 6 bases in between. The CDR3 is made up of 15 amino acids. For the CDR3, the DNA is TGTGCCAGCAGTTTAGCGCCCCTCTCCTACAATGAGCAGTTCTTC. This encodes CASSLAPLSYNEQFF.